Presented here are 24 T cell receptor beta chains from one specimen sequenced in a study of blood T cell repertoires in COVID-19. Data came from immunoSEQ multiplex PCR; TCRdb stores just in-frame clones and leaves some out. Here the sample spans 200,000 to 300,000 clones, around 90% being singletons. The specimen was peripheral blood. These TCRs come from a man aged 60-69 years who had recovered from COVID-19.

This chain connects TRBV3-1 (or the pseudogene TRBV3-2) to TRBJ2-3, with D maybe TRBD2 (7 bases). CDR1 is LGHDT, CDR2 YNNKEL, per germline (reference sequence). The germline V and J ends were trimmed by 3 bases and 5 bases, with 12 bases remaining between them. This CDR3 has 14 amino acids. CDR3 nucleotides: TGTGCCAGCAGCCACGGGGGGCAGGGAGATACGCAGTATTTT. Translating it yields CASSHGGQGDTQYF.

V usage is TRBV5-1 and J usage is TRBJ2-1; 11 nucleotides line up with TRBD1. The CDR3 totals 16 residues. The germline V gene has CDR1 SGHRS and CDR2 YFSETQ. V was clipped by 4 bases and J by 6 bases; unmatched bases: 9. The CDR3 DNA reads as TGCGCCAGCAGCCCGGCTCGGACAGGGGGCCTCAATGAGCAGTTCTTC. Translating gives CASSPARTGGLNEQFF.

This clone was counted ten times or more. The CDR3: CASSLWASGLPGELFF. DNA for the CDR3: TGCGCCAGCAGCTTGTGGGCTAGCGGGCTTCCCGGGGAGCTGTTTTTT. V and J are TRBV5-1 and TRBJ2-2; 8 bases match TRBD2. There are 16 residues in the CDR3. V trimming: 1 base; J trimming: 6 bases; junction bases outside the gene matches: 8. From germline, CDR1 is SGHRS and CDR2 YFSETQ.

The V call is TRBV9, the J call TRBJ1-1, with D unresolved. The CDR3 loop spans 15 amino acids. CDR1 is SGDLS, CDR2 YYNGEE, per germline. Trimming removed 0 bases from V and 0 bases from J, with 9 bases in between. DNA of the CDR3: TGTGCCAGCAGCGTAGACCGAGGGATGAACACTGAAGCTTTCTTT. Its protein is CASSVDRGMNTEAFF.

The gene calls are TRBV2 and TRBJ2-3, with TRBD2 identical over 10 bases. Germline CDR1 SNHLY, CDR2 FYNNEI. V gave up 2 bases and J gave up 4 bases; unmatched junction bases: 0. The CDR3 contains 14 residues. The CDR3 DNA follows: TGTGCCAGCAGTGAACTAGCGGGGGCAGATACGCAGTATTTT. Translated, it gives CASSELAGADTQYF.

This clone was observed a single time. This chain connects TRBV5-4 to TRBJ2-7, with 10 bases matching TRBD1. This CDR3 is built from 16 residues. The trim removed 4 bases at V and 6 bases at J, leaving 13 bases unmatched. Per the germline V gene, CDR1 is SGHNT and CDR2 is YYREEE (reference sequence). This CDR3 reads CASSPTLDRGRGEQYF. CDR3 in DNA: TGTGCCAGCAGCCCCACCTTAGACAGGGGGCGCGGCGAGCAGTACTTC.

This clone was detected a few times. This rearrangement joins TRBV29-1 to TRBJ2-2; D possibly corresponds to TRBD1 (5 bases). The V gene's germline CDR1 is SQVTM and CDR2 ANQGSEA. The CDR3 has 15 residues. Trimming pared 5 bases from V and 0 bases from J, leaving 13 bases between. The CDR3 DNA reads TGCAGCGTTCTAAGGGCACAGGCGAACACCGGGGAGCTGTTTTTT. Translated: CSVLRAQANTGELFF.

The V gene is TRBV18, the J gene TRBJ2-3, with 11 bases matching TRBD2. Germline V lookup: CDR1 KGHSH, CDR2 LQKENI. J lost 0 bases, V lost 8 bases, and 4 bases had no gene match. The CDR3 loop spans 15 amino acids. The CDR3 bases are TGTGCCAGCGGCCGACTAGCGGGAAGCACAGATACGCAGTATTTT. Translation: CASGRLAGSTDTQYF.

This clone showed up just a few times. The chain recombines TRBV4-2 with TRBJ2-1, with 14 positions matching TRBD2. Germline CDR1 reads LGHNA; CDR2 reads YNFKEQ. V lost 2 bases, J lost 8 bases, and 5 bases stayed unmatched. The CDR3 covers 16 residues. CDR3 sequence reads: CASSQPRLAGGHEQFF. The CDR3 nucleotides read TGTGCCAGCAGCCAACCTAGACTAGCGGGGGGGCATGAGCAGTTCTTC.

The chain employs TRBV18 and TRBJ1-5, with 8 bases aligning to TRBD1. The germline V gene has CDR1 KGHSH and CDR2 LQKENI. This CDR3 is 16 amino acids long. Unmatched junction bases numbered 8, after V lost 2 bases and J lost 5 bases. CDR3 sequence (DNA): TGTGCCAGCTCACCATCGAGGACAGGGACGCATCAGCCCCAGCATTTT. This sequence encodes CASSPSRTGTHQPQHF.

J is TRBJ2-1 and V is TRBV7-9; D is undetermined. Trimming left V 0 bases short and J 3 bases short, with 3 bases between. Germline values: CDR1 SEHNR, CDR2 FQNEAQ (reference sequence). This CDR3 contains 13 residues. The CDR3 protein is CASSLAYYNEQFF. The CDR3 DNA reads as TGTGCCAGCAGCTTAGCTTACTACAATGAGCAGTTCTTC.

The chain couples TRBV10-3 to TRBJ2-1; D is undetermined. V gave up 3 bases and J gave up 0 bases, with 9 bases separating them. This CDR3 region has 15 residues. The V gene's germline CDR1 is ENHRY and CDR2 SYGVKD. The CDR3 sequence: CAISDQISSYNEQFF. DNA of the CDR3: TGTGCCATCAGTGACCAGATAAGCTCCTACAATGAGCAGTTCTTC.

This clone was observed a handful of times. V is TRBV6-4 and J is TRBJ1-6; D is uncertain. Germline loops: CDR1 MRHNA, CDR2 SNTAGT. V was pared by 4 bases and J by 7 bases, with 8 bases between. The CDR3 totals 13 residues. The CDR3 nucleotides are TGTGCCAGCAGTGCTACAGTGAATTCACCCCTCCACTTT. The encoded protein is CASSATVNSPLHF.

This clone was detected a few times. This chain links TRBV14 with TRBJ2-7; D might be TRBD2 (7 bases). The CDR3 is 15 amino acids. Germline CDR1 and CDR2: SGHDN and FVKESK. The V and J ends lost 4 bases and 4 bases respectively, with 17 bases between them. The CDR3 DNA reads as TGTGCCAGCAGCCCCCTAGGGGGGGCCTCTTACGAGCAGTACTTC. It encodes CASSPLGGASYEQYF.

The chain recombines TRBV6-5 with TRBJ1-5, with D unresolved. This CDR3 spans 13 amino acids. V lost 6 bases to trimming and J lost 2 bases, with 8 bases between them. From germline, CDR1 is MNHEY and CDR2 SVGAGI. The CDR3, as DNA: TGTGCCAGCAGGCTCCGGGGCAATCAGCCCCAGCATTTT. The encoded protein is CASRLRGNQPQHF.

The CDR3 reads CASSFSRDTQYF. CDR3 DNA: TGTGCCAGCAGCTTTAGTCGGGATACGCAGTATTTT. This chain uses TRBV7-2 with TRBJ2-3; D call uncertain. Trimming removed 3 bases from V and 6 bases from J, with 7 bases in between. This CDR3 has 12 residues. CDR1 and CDR2 from the germline V gene are SGHTA and FQGNSA.

The chain joins TRBV19 to TRBJ1-2; TRBD1 aligns across 11 bases. CDR3 length equals 13 residues. Germline CDR1 reads LNHDA; CDR2 reads SQIVND (reference sequence). V gave up 4 bases and J gave up 8 bases; unmatched junction bases: 3. In DNA, the CDR3 is TGTGCCAGTAGTACGGACAGGGGGCTAGGCTACACCTTC. It is translated as CASSTDRGLGYTF.

V gene TRBV23-1 combines with J gene TRBJ1-1, with D possibly matching TRBD1 (5 bases). TRBV23-1 is flagged as an ORF with uncertain function. The CDR3 has 13 amino acids. With 8 bases removed from V and 4 bases from J, the gap between germline ends came to 14 bases. The CDR3 DNA sequence: TGCGCCAGCGGACACCTTCGGACCACTGAAGCTTTCTTT. Translating it yields CASGHLRTTEAFF.

The gene calls are TRBV12-3 or TRBV12-4 and TRBJ1-2; unclear D gene. This CDR3 spans 12 amino acids. The V and J ends lost 3 bases and 8 bases respectively, with 10 bases between them. The CDR3 is CASSFFPAGYTF. CDR3 in DNA: TGTGCCAGCAGTTTTTTCCCTGCGGGCTACACCTTC.

The chain has TRBV13 and TRBJ2-7; 9 bases line up with TRBD2. The V gene end was trimmed by 8 bases and the J gene end by 2 bases; junction bases not matched to a gene: 10. The CDR3 is 15 residues long. CDR1 and CDR2 (germline): PRHDT, FYEKMQ (reference sequence). CDR3 nucleotide sequence: TGTGCCAGCGGCACTGCGGGGGGGCATACCTACGAGCAGTACTTC. Its protein is CASGTAGGHTYEQYF.

The chain joins TRBV6-5 to TRBJ1-2; D possibly corresponds to TRBD1 (5 bases). The CDR3 has 13 amino acids. CDR1 is MNHEY and CDR2 is SVGAGI in the germline V gene. V was pared by 5 bases and J by 4 bases, with 11 bases between. The CDR3 DNA follows: TGTGCCAGCAGTCCCTCAGGGTTCTATGGCTACACCTTC. Translated: CASSPSGFYGYTF.

The genes are TRBV9 and TRBJ2-1; 7 bases map to TRBD2. Germline V gene sequence: CDR1 SGDLS, CDR2 YYNGEE. This CDR3 spans 15 amino acids. V was clipped by 1 base and J by 2 bases; unmatched bases: 3. The CDR3 DNA is TGTGCCAGCAGCGTACTAGCGGCCCCCTACAATGAGCAGTTCTTC. It specifies CASSVLAAPYNEQFF.

This chain connects TRBV5-1 to TRBJ2-5; tentatively, D is TRBD1 (8 bases). V was trimmed by 4 bases and J by 9 bases, leaving 19 bases between them. The length of the CDR3 is 14 residues. Looked up from germline, CDR1 is SGHRS and CDR2 is YFSETQ. CDR3 DNA sequence: TGCGCCAGCAGCCCCCAGGGGGCCCGGGAGGCCCAGTACTTC. Translated, it gives CASSPQGAREAQYF. Filled out from reference TRBV5-1 and TRBJ2-5, the complete variable domain reads KAGVTQTPRYLIKTRGQQVTLSCSPISGHRSVSWYQQTPGQGLQFLFEYFSETQRNKGNFPGRFSGRQFSNSRSEMNVSTLELGDSALYLCASSPQGAREAQYFGPGTRLLVL.

The rearrangement joins TRBV4-2 to TRBJ2-3; D is uncertain. Trimming took 2 bases from V and 3 from J, leaving 6 bases between them. CDR1 and CDR2 from the germline V gene are LGHNA and YNFKEQ. The CDR3 sequence is 13 residues long. In DNA form, the CDR3 reads TGTGCCAGCAGCCAAATGTATACAGATACGCAGTATTTT. Protein sequence: CASSQMYTDTQYF.